Listed here are 3 T cell receptor beta chains from one sample, sequenced in a study of siplizumab effects on memory and regulatory T cells. Method: immunoSEQ multiplex PCR; TCRdb's copy keeps in-frame clones and lacks some. Counted here are roughly 26,000 clones, 65% to 90% occurring once; the ten biggest clones make up around 23%. Sequencing was carried out using memory CD4+ T cells sorted from blood. These receptor sequences come from a human donor in good health.

This clone appeared a single time. This chain links TRBV28 with TRBJ2-7; 10 bases are a match to TRBD1. This CDR3 contains 13 residues. The J segment lost 5 bases and the V segment lost 4 bases, leaving 2 bases of the junction unmatched. Per the germline V gene, CDR1 is MDHEN and CDR2 is SYDVKM. The DNA for the CDR3 is TGTGCCAGCAGTTGGGGACAGGGGAACGAGCAGTACTTC. It translates to CASSWGQGNEQYF.

The V gene is TRBV2, the J gene TRBJ1-5; TRBD1 is a possible D gene (6 bases). This CDR3 contains 14 residues. Trimming shortened V by 10 bases and J by 4 bases, and 17 bases separated the two germline ends. Looked up from germline, CDR1 is SNHLY and CDR2 is FYNNEI. The CDR3 DNA reads as TGTGCCATCAGGGTGGGGGGGCCAAATCAGCCCCAGCATTTT. It is translated as CAIRVGGPNQPQHF.

This chain connects TRBV2 to TRBJ1-5; D remains unclear. Germline CDR1 is SNHLY and CDR2 is FYNNEI. V lost 6 bases and J 0 bases, leaving 6 bases between the germline ends. The CDR3 totals 13 residues. The CDR3 bases are TGTGCCAGCAGGAGAGATAGCAATCAGCCCCAGCATTTT. The encoded protein is CASRRDSNQPQHF.